The 19 T cell receptor beta chains below all came from one sample that was sequenced in a study of shared clonotypes between healthy human individuals. Clones were read by immunoSEQ multiplex PCR, and TCRdb kept only the in-frame ones, dropping some. The data show some 980,000 clones, with about 80% seen just once and about 1.5% held by the top ten. The sequenced material came from memory CD4+ T cells sorted from blood. Subset: CD45RA-negative fraction. These receptors all stem from a man aged 18 to 29 in good health.

This rearrangement joins TRBV5-1 to TRBJ2-7, with a tentative D call TRBD1 (5 bases). The length of the CDR3 is 16 residues. CDR1 SGHRS and CDR2 YFSETQ come from the germline V gene. V gave up 0 bases and J gave up 6 bases, with 19 bases separating them. DNA of the CDR3: TGCGCCAGCAGCTTGGAATGGGGCAGGGCCTCGGGCGAGCAGTACTTC. Its protein product is CASSLEWGRASGEQYF.

V and J are TRBV2 and TRBJ2-5; 7 nucleotides align to TRBD1. Germline V gene lookup returns CDR1 SNHLY and CDR2 FYNNEI. V lost 6 bases to trimming and J lost 1 base; unmatched junction nucleotides: 8. The CDR3 is 15 residues long. For the CDR3, the DNA is TGTGCCAGCAGAATGACAGGGAAAGCCCAAGAGACCCAGTACTTC. Protein: CASRMTGKAQETQYF.

This clone was seen a few times. The rearrangement uses TRBV19 and TRBJ2-2; 8 bases are a match to TRBD1. Germline V gene lookup returns CDR1 LNHDA and CDR2 SQIVND (reference sequence). Trimming at V came to 5 bases and at J to 0 bases, leaving 2 bases not matched to a gene. The CDR3 runs 15 residues. The CDR3 region has the DNA TGTGCCAGTAGTCGGACAGGGTCGAACACCGGGGAGCTGTTTTTT. Amino acid sequence: CASSRTGSNTGELFF.

The J gene is TRBJ1-1, the V gene TRBV5-4; D gene uncertain. Germline CDR1 reads SGHNT; CDR2 reads YYREEE (reference sequence). The CDR3 covers 15 residues. V gave up 0 bases and J gave up 5 bases, with 14 bases separating them. The CDR3 sequence: CASSLGRVDGTEAFF. The CDR3 DNA reads TGTGCCAGCAGCTTGGGGAGGGTTGATGGGACTGAAGCTTTCTTT.

The chain combines TRBV5-1 with TRBJ2-1; 8 bases fit TRBD2. J was trimmed by 0 bases and V by 2 bases; bases with no gene match: 7. The CDR3 consists of 17 residues. The V gene's germline CDR1 is SGHRS and CDR2 YFSETQ. DNA of the CDR3: TGCGCCAGCAGCTTCGCGGGAGGTGACAGCTCCTACAATGAGCAGTTCTTC. Translated, it gives CASSFAGGDSSYNEQFF.

The genes are TRBV7-3 and TRBJ1-5, with 9 nucleotides matching TRBD1. The CDR3 runs to 17 residues. CDR1 is SGHTA and CDR2 is FQGTGA in the germline V gene. The trim removed 4 bases at V and 3 bases at J, leaving 10 bases unmatched. CDR3 nucleotide sequence: TGTGCCAGCAGCTGGACAGGGGCTCCGGACATCAATCAGCCCCAGCATTTT. Translated: CASSWTGAPDINQPQHF.

V is TRBV29-1 and J is TRBJ2-3; 9 nucleotides agree with TRBD2. Germline values: CDR1 SQVTM, CDR2 ANQGSEA. The CDR3 consists of 15 residues. V lost 8 bases to trimming and J lost 5 bases; unmatched junction nucleotides: 14. For the CDR3, the DNA is TGCAGCTTTGGGGGCCCTAGCGGGATGGGAGATACGCAGTATTTT. It specifies CSFGGPSGMGDTQYF.

To note about this clone: This sequence may be a read error, since a much larger clone differs from it by one base. The V call is TRBV30, the J call TRBJ2-1; perhaps TRBD2 as D (6 bases). Germline-derived CDR1 and CDR2 are GTSNPN and SVGIG (reference sequence). The CDR3 loop spans 16 amino acids. V lost 5 bases and J lost 0, with 17 bases in between. CDR3 in amino acids: CAWGTRGLHSYNEQFF. The CDR3 DNA reads as TGTGCCTGGGGTACTCGGGGACTGCACTCCTACAATGAGCAGTTCTTC.

The CDR3 DNA follows: TGTGCCAGCAGCTTAGTAGGGGACTCAGATACGCAGTATTTT. It yields the protein CASSLVGDSDTQYF. This sequence joins TRBV11-2 and TRBJ2-3; perhaps TRBD2 as D (6 bases). Trimming left V 1 base short and J 4 bases short, with 9 bases between. Germline V lookup: CDR1 SGHAT, CDR2 FQNNGV. The CDR3 is made up of 14 amino acids.

This clone occurred once. This chain connects TRBV7-9 to TRBJ2-7, with D uncertain. This CDR3 spans 12 amino acids. The germline V gene has CDR1 SEHNR and CDR2 FQNEAQ (reference sequence). The V and J ends lost 3 bases and 6 bases respectively, with 9 bases between them. In DNA, the CDR3 is TGTGCCAGCAGCTTCCCGGGTACCGAGCAGTACTTC. Residues: CASSFPGTEQYF. The full variable domain, in which reference TRBV7-9 and TRBJ2-7 provide the parts outside the CDR3, is DTGVSQNPRHKITKRGQNVTFRCDPISEHNRLYWYRQTLGQGPEFLTYFQNEAQLEKSRLLSDRFSAERPKGSFSTLEIQRTEQGDSAMYLCASSFPGTEQYFGPGTRLTVT.

This clone was seen a single time. The chain is built from TRBV5-1 and TRBJ2-1; possibly TRBD2 for D (7 bases). The germline V gene encodes CDR1 SGHRS and CDR2 YFSETQ. This CDR3 region has 16 residues. Trimming shortened V by 0 bases and J by 6 bases, and 16 bases separated the two germline ends. The CDR3 bases are TGCGCCAGCAGCTTGGGGCAGGGGACTATCGGCAATGAGCAGTTCTTC. Translating it yields CASSLGQGTIGNEQFF.

The chain carries TRBV5-6 and TRBJ2-5; TRBD1 agrees at 9 bases. The CDR3 runs to 15 residues. With 3 bases clipped from V and 3 bases from J, the junction kept 6 bases outside the gene matches. Germline V gene lookup returns CDR1 SGHDT and CDR2 YYEEEE. CDR3 sequence (DNA): TGTGCCAGCAGCTCCGGGACAGGGAAGGAAGAGACCCAGTACTTC. Its protein is CASSSGTGKEETQYF.

CDR3 bases: TGTGCCAGTAGACCATCACCCCAGGCCACTGAAGCTTTCTTT. Encoded protein: CASRPSPQATEAFF. The gene calls are TRBV19 and TRBJ1-1; D gene ambiguous. The germline V and J ends were trimmed by 6 bases and 4 bases, with 15 bases remaining between them. The CDR3 runs 14 residues. The V gene's germline CDR1 is LNHDA and CDR2 SQIVND (reference sequence).

The chain links TRBV2 to TRBJ2-3; 14 bases match TRBD2. The CDR3 has 15 amino acids. V lost 6 bases, J lost 4 bases, and 3 bases stayed unmatched. Germline-derived CDR1 and CDR2 are SNHLY and FYNNEI. The CDR3 reads CASSETSGRADTQYF. The CDR3 DNA reads TGTGCCAGCAGCGAGACTAGCGGGAGGGCAGATACGCAGTATTTT. Combining the CDR3 with reference TRBV2 and TRBJ2-3 gives the whole variable domain EPEVTQTPSHQVTQMGQEVILRCVPISNHLYFYWYRQILGQKVEFLVSFYNNEISEKSEIFDDQFSVERPDGSNFTLKIRSTKLEDSAMYFCASSETSGRADTQYFGPGTRLTVL.

V usage is TRBV18 and J usage is TRBJ1-5; D perhaps matches TRBD1 (5 bases). The V and J ends lost 0 bases and 9 bases respectively, with 12 bases between them. The germline V gene has CDR1 KGHSH and CDR2 LQKENI. CDR3 length: 14 amino acids. CDR3 protein: CASSPPEGSPPQHF. As DNA, the CDR3 is TGTGCCAGCTCACCACCAGAGGGGTCCCCGCCCCAGCATTTT.

The rearrangement joins TRBV2 to TRBJ2-2; TRBD2 is a possible D gene (6 bases). Trimming left V 9 bases short and J 4 bases short, with 21 bases between. Germline assignment: CDR1 SNHLY and CDR2 FYNNEI. The CDR3 runs to 16 residues. CDR3 DNA sequence: TGTGCCAGTGAAGAATGGGGAGGCCCCGGCACCGGGGAGCTGTTTTTT. It codes for CASEEWGGPGTGELFF.

A few counts support this clone. The gene calls are TRBV15 and TRBJ2-7; no clear D gene. Deletions cut 0 bases from V and 7 bases from J, with 16 bases between. The CDR3 has 15 amino acids. CDR1 is LNHNV, CDR2 YYDKDF, per germline (reference sequence). This CDR3 reads CATSRDREFLREQYF. CDR3 sequence (DNA): TGTGCCACCAGCAGAGATCGTGAGTTTCTACGAGAGCAGTACTTC.

J is TRBJ1-2 and V is TRBV19, with a possible D match to TRBD1 (6 bases). V lost 5 bases to trimming and J lost 8 bases, with 15 bases between them. This CDR3 is built from 13 residues. Germline CDR1 and CDR2: LNHDA and SQIVND (reference sequence). CDR3 nucleotide sequence: TGTGCCAGTAGTGCTAACAGGGCCAACGGCTACACCTTC. It specifies CASSANRANGYTF.

The chain uses TRBV9 and TRBJ2-2, with 11 positions matching TRBD2. Germline V gene data show CDR1 as SGDLS and CDR2 as YYNGEE. Trimming at V came to 4 bases and at J to 5 bases, leaving 7 bases not matched to a gene. The CDR3 spans 16 residues. CDR3 nucleotides: TGTGCCAGCAGCCCCGGGACTAGCGGAAAAACCGGGGAGCTGTTTTTT. This gives the protein CASSPGTSGKTGELFF. The variable domain in full, with the rest retrieved from reference TRBV9 and TRBJ2-2, is DSGVTQTPKHLITATGQRVTLRCSPRSGDLSVYWYQQSLDQGLQFLIQYYNGEERAKGNILERFSAQQFPDLHSELNLSSLELGDSALYFCASSPGTSGKTGELFFGEGSRLTVL.